This T cell receptor (beta chain) comes out of a study of T-cell memory formation after mild COVID-19. Study-level background: TCR clusters mostly belonged to single donors.

After 5'RACE with constant-segment primers, TCR alpha and TCR beta cDNA libraries carrying sample barcodes and UMIs were obtained. TCRdb re-analysed the 5' RACE reads in MiXCR, keeping a single row per CDR3 protein. The repertoire holds 250,000 to 300,000 distinct CDR3 sequences, around 15% seen once, with less than 30% in the top ten. Study-wide findings and caveats: While clones contracting from day 15 to 85 were balanced between CD4 and CD8, later expanders leaned CD4+. Some responding clones appeared in pre-infection memory, suggesting cross-reactive memory joined.

The V end was cut by 1 base, the J end by 0 bases, with 16 bases between. CDR1 is DFQATT and CDR2 is SNEGSKA in the germline V gene (reference sequence). This CDR3 region has 18 residues. Only a few counts were recorded for this clonotype. Its antigen is still unknown. This chain uses TRBV20-1 with TRBJ1-6; maybe TRBD1 (5 bases). This receptor was identified in a man in his late teens or twenties who had mild COVID-19 (a few samples of this study predate the infection). Cell type and time point are not known. Sequenced material: PBMCs or a T cell subset sorted from them (not recorded which). The DNA of the CDR3 is TGCAGTGCTAGAGCCCCGTCGGAGGGGAGCTCCTATAATTCACCCCTCCACTTT. The encoded protein is CSARAPSEGSSYNSPLHF.